These 31 T cell receptor beta chains were all obtained from the same sample, sequenced in a study of identical twins. TCRdb reprocessed the 5' RACE reads with MiXCR, giving one entry per CDR3 protein. The repertoire holds around 250,000 distinct CDR3 sequences, about 8% seen once, with less than 4% in the top ten. These same data were also listed under a study on yellow fever vaccine responses in identical twins.

The specimen sequenced was CD8+ T cells sorted from blood. These receptors were obtained from a young woman in good health.

The chain couples TRBV2 to TRBJ2-3; D remains ambiguous. The V gene lost 1 base and the J gene lost 11 bases, with 13 bases spanning the gap. Germline values: CDR1 SNHLY, CDR2 FYNNEI. The CDR3 runs 13 residues. The CDR3 DNA is TGTGCCAGCAGTGAAGGCTGGGATGGCAAGCAGTATTTT. This encodes CASSEGWDGKQYF. Complete variable domain (other parts from reference TRBV2 and TRBJ2-3): EPEVTQTPSHQVTQMGQEVILRCVPISNHLYFYWYRQILGQKVEFLVSFYNNEISEKSEIFDDQFSVERPDGSNFTLKIRSTKLEDSAMYFCASSEGWDGKQYFGPGTRLTVL.

This clonotype was recorded a few times. The V gene is TRBV25-1, the J gene TRBJ2-7; the D gene is possibly TRBD2 (7 bases). The CDR3 has 13 residues. Between the trimmed V and J ends, which lost 5 bases and 6 bases, there was a span of 14 bases. Germline V CDR1 and CDR2: MGHDK, SYGVNS. The CDR3 DNA reads as TGTGCCAGCAGTATTGGGGGGGGGCGCGAGCAGTACTTC. Protein: CASSIGGGREQYF.

This clonotype was counted between two and nine times. The chain uses TRBV20-1 and TRBJ2-3, with a weak D call TRBD2 (6 bases). V shed 0 bases and J shed 4 bases, with 17 bases lying between them. This CDR3 is 16 amino acids long. Germline V gives CDR1 DFQATT, CDR2 SNEGSKA (reference sequence). The DNA for the CDR3 is TGCAGTGCTAGAGATCCGGAGGCGGGGAGCGCAGATACGCAGTATTTT. It specifies CSARDPEAGSADTQYF.

The rearrangement links TRBV7-9 to TRBJ2-7; unclear D gene. This CDR3 contains 13 residues. V was trimmed by 3 bases and J by 5 bases, leaving 11 bases between them. Germline V lookup: CDR1 SEHNR, CDR2 FQNEAQ (reference sequence). CDR3 protein: CASSLERGHEQYF. The CDR3 coding sequence is TGTGCCAGCAGCTTGGAACGAGGCCACGAGCAGTACTTC.

Many counts were recorded for this clonotype. This sequence joins TRBV21-1 and TRBJ1-6. TRBV21-1 is classified as a pseudogene. The CDR3 runs to 14 residues. The CDR3 reads CASSPDPNYSPLHF. DNA for the CDR3: TGTGCCAGCAGTCCGGACCCTAACTATTCACCCCTCCACTTT.

The chain couples TRBV7-9 to TRBJ2-3, with D perhaps TRBD1 (5 bases). V gave up 1 base and J gave up 2 bases, with 10 bases separating them. In germline, CDR1 is SEHNR, CDR2 FQNEAQ (reference sequence). The CDR3 totals 15 residues. DNA for the CDR3: TGTGCCAGCAGCTTAGGGGGCAGACCCACAGATACGCAGTATTTT. As protein: CASSLGGRPTDTQYF.

The gene calls are TRBV7-2 and TRBJ2-1, with TRBD2 as a possible D gene (5 bases). The germline gives CDR1 SGHTA, CDR2 FQGNSA. This CDR3 is 16 amino acids long. The V and J ends lost 9 bases and 2 bases respectively, with 20 bases between them. The CDR3 region is CASSVHSERPYNEQFF. CDR3 coding DNA: TGTGCCAGTAGCGTACACAGTGAAAGACCCTACAATGAGCAGTTCTTC.

The sample holds a few counts of this clonotype. This rearrangement joins TRBV7-9 to TRBJ2-1; TRBD2 might be the D (5 bases). Trimming took 5 bases from V and 9 from J, leaving 17 bases between them. The CDR3 runs 14 residues. Looked up from germline, CDR1 is SEHNR and CDR2 is FQNEAQ (reference sequence). Here the CDR3 DNA reads TGTGCCAGCAGCCCGGGATCTATTTGGGGTGAGCAGTTCTTC. As protein: CASSPGSIWGEQFF. Full variable domain (outside the CDR3, taken from reference TRBV7-9 and TRBJ2-1): DTGVSQNPRHKITKRGQNVTFRCDPISEHNRLYWYRQTLGQGPEFLTYFQNEAQLEKSRLLSDRFSAERPKGSFSTLEIQRTEQGDSAMYLCASSPGSIWGEQFFGPGTRLTVL.

This clonotype was seen many times. The J gene is TRBJ2-1, the V gene TRBV12-3 or TRBV12-4; 7 bases align to TRBD1. V lost 4 bases to trimming and J lost 8 bases; unmatched junction nucleotides: 14. The CDR3 covers 16 residues. CDR3 nucleotides: TGTGCCAGCAGTTCAGAGACAGGGACCCTGACGGATGAGCAGTTCTTC. This codes for CASSSETGTLTDEQFF.

Ten or more counts support this clonotype. CDR3 sequence (DNA): TGTGCCAGCAGTCAGGGGTTGGGCAATCAGCCCCAGCATTTT. Its translation is CASSQGLGNQPQHF. The V gene is TRBV7-9, the J gene TRBJ1-5, with D possibly TRBD1 on 6 matching bases. In germline, CDR1 is SEHNR, CDR2 FQNEAQ (reference sequence). The CDR3 loop spans 14 amino acids. V lost 6 bases and J lost 2, with 11 bases in between.

This clonotype was observed a few times. The V gene is TRBV4-1, the J gene TRBJ2-1; perhaps TRBD1 as D (8 bases). Trimming stripped 0 bases from V and 3 bases from J, with 18 bases between. CDR1 MGHRA and CDR2 YSYEKL come from the germline V gene. The CDR3 totals 18 residues. CDR3 sequence reads: CASSQDQSGTGFYNEQFF. Written as DNA, the CDR3 is TGCGCCAGCAGCCAAGATCAGAGCGGGACAGGTTTCTACAATGAGCAGTTCTTC.

This clonotype was seen more than once but under ten times. The gene calls are TRBV12-3 or TRBV12-4 and TRBJ2-5; D is perhaps TRBD2 (6 bases). This CDR3 is built from 14 residues. V lost 5 bases to trimming and J lost 7 bases, with 17 bases between them. The CDR3 coding sequence is TGTGCCAGCAGTCTGGGACCCGACGGGGGGACCCAGTACTTC. Amino acid sequence: CASSLGPDGGTQYF.

The genes are TRBV12-3 or TRBV12-4 and TRBJ2-3; tentatively, D is TRBD1 or TRBD2 (6 bases each). The CDR3 is 19 residues long. The V gene lost 5 bases and the J gene lost 1 base, with 25 bases spanning the gap. The CDR3 spells CASSPVLGGPFVRTDTQYF. In nucleotides, the CDR3 is TGTGCCAGCAGTCCGGTTCTAGGGGGGCCTTTCGTCCGCACAGATACGCAGTATTTT.

This clonotype was detected many times. CDR3 DNA sequence: TGCAGCGTAGATACAGGGGACACGAACACCGGGGAGCTGTTTTTT. Its translation is CSVDTGDTNTGELFF. The chain couples TRBV29-1 to TRBJ2-2; 7 nucleotides line up with TRBD1. Germline CDR1 is SQVTM and CDR2 is ANQGSEA. With 6 bases clipped from V and 0 bases from J, the junction kept 7 bases outside the gene matches. The CDR3 loop spans 15 amino acids.

This rearrangement joins TRBV2 to TRBJ2-1; 9 nucleotides match TRBD2. Looked up from germline, CDR1 is SNHLY and CDR2 is FYNNEI. The CDR3 is 14 residues long. Unmatched junction bases numbered 4, after V lost 4 bases and J lost 6 bases. This chain's CDR3 is CASSGLAGANEQFF. The CDR3 DNA reads as TGTGCCAGCAGTGGGTTAGCGGGAGCCAATGAGCAGTTCTTC.

This clonotype was seen ten or more times. The genes are TRBV27 and TRBJ2-5, with 9 positions matching TRBD1. V was clipped by 5 bases and J by 6 bases; unmatched bases: 4. The CDR3 is made up of 13 amino acids. Germline CDR1 reads MNHEY; CDR2 reads SMNVEV (reference sequence). CDR3 sequence: CASSLGTGKTQYF. CDR3 coding DNA: TGTGCCAGCAGTCTCGGGACAGGGAAGACCCAGTACTTC.

This clonotype was seen only a few times. V is TRBV6-5 and J is TRBJ2-3; 8 nucleotides match TRBD2. The germline V gene has CDR1 MNHEY and CDR2 SVGAGI. This CDR3 comprises 17 residues. Trimming took 0 bases from V and 3 from J; bases not matched to a gene: 8. CDR3 region: CASSYSSSGDTTDTQYF. The CDR3 DNA reads as TGTGCCAGCAGTTACTCGAGTAGCGGGGATACGACAGATACGCAGTATTTT.

Ten or more counts support this clonotype. The V gene is TRBV5-1, the J gene TRBJ2-3, with TRBD1 matching over 10 bases. The junction had 8 bases not matched to a gene; V was cut back by 5 bases and J by 2 bases. The CDR3 consists of 16 residues. Germline lookup yields CDR1 SGHRS and CDR2 YFSETQ. CDR3 nucleotides: TGCGCCAGCAGGGTCGCCGGGACAGGGGTCACAGATACGCAGTATTTT. As protein: CASRVAGTGVTDTQYF.

In this sample, this clonotype turned up a few times. This chain uses TRBV27 with TRBJ1-2; 7 bases map to TRBD1. CDR3 length: 17 amino acids. Germline assignment: CDR1 MNHEY and CDR2 SMNVEV (reference sequence). V gave up 2 bases and J gave up 3 bases; unmatched junction bases: 12. CDR3 DNA: TGTGCCAGCAGTTTAAACGGTGGGACAGAGCACTACTATGGCTACACCTTC. Its protein product is CASSLNGGTEHYYGYTF.

This clonotype appeared a single time. V gene TRBV20-1 combines with J gene TRBJ2-1, with D perhaps TRBD1 or TRBD2 (6 bases each). Germline CDR1 is DFQATT and CDR2 is SNEGSKA (reference sequence). V was shortened by 5 bases and J by 7 bases, with 24 bases between the two germline ends. This CDR3 contains 16 residues. The CDR3 region is CSAPISRGQSSNEQFF. The CDR3 DNA follows: TGCAGTGCTCCGATATCTCGGGGGCAGAGTAGTAATGAGCAGTTCTTC.

The rearrangement joins TRBV28 to TRBJ2-1; 10 bases are shared with TRBD2. The CDR3 length is 15 residues. CDR1 and CDR2 from the germline V gene are MDHEN and SYDVKM. V lost 3 bases and J lost 5; bases outside the gene matches: 4. The CDR3, as DNA: TGTGCCAGCAGTTTGAGGCTAGCGGGAGACAATGAGCAGTTCTTC. Amino acid sequence: CASSLRLAGDNEQFF.

In its sample, this clonotype was seen a few times. The chain links TRBV29-1 to TRBJ2-1, with TRBD1 identical over 8 bases. V lost 0 bases, J lost 8 bases, and 3 bases stayed unmatched. CDR1 SQVTM and CDR2 ANQGSEA come from the germline V gene. CDR3 size: 13 residues. CDR3 amino acids: CSVEDPGGYEQFF. The CDR3, as DNA: TGCAGCGTTGAAGATCCAGGGGGCTATGAGCAGTTCTTC.

The CDR3 nucleotides read TGTGCCAGCAGTTTAATGGGGGGTGCCTACGAGCAGTACTTC. Amino acid sequence: CASSLMGGAYEQYF. This chain links TRBV27 with TRBJ2-7, with a tentative D call TRBD2 (6 bases). The CDR3 spans 14 residues. The germline gives CDR1 MNHEY, CDR2 SMNVEV (reference sequence). Trimming took off 2 bases at V and 2 bases at J, with 10 bases between the two ends.

This clonotype was found a few times. The CDR3 DNA reads as TGTGCCAGCAGTTCGCCCGGGACTGGCCTTTTTGGTGAGCAGTTCTTC. Encoded protein: CASSSPGTGLFGEQFF. The chain links TRBV12-3 or TRBV12-4 to TRBJ2-1, with D maybe TRBD2 (6 bases). The CDR3 totals 16 residues. V was cut by 4 bases and J by 9 bases, with 22 bases left in between.

This clonotype was seen a handful of times. The gene calls are TRBV5-6 and TRBJ2-7; weak D call: TRBD1 (6 bases). The CDR3 is 14 amino acids. The germline CDR1 and CDR2 sequences are SGHDT and YYEEEE. V shed 3 bases and J shed 3 bases, with 13 bases lying between them. The DNA of the CDR3 is TGTGCCAGCAGCTATCAGGGGAACTACTACGAGCAGTACTTC. This translates into CASSYQGNYYEQYF.

This clonotype was seen ten or more times. The chain recombines TRBV7-9 with TRBJ1-2; the match to TRBD1 covers 8 bases. V dropped 1 base and J dropped 2; count of bases not matched to a gene: 0. The CDR3 length is 14 residues. Germline CDR1 reads SEHNR; CDR2 reads FQNEAQ (reference sequence). In nucleotides, the CDR3 is TGTGCCAGCAGCTTAGGGACAGGGAACTATGGCTACACCTTC. This encodes CASSLGTGNYGYTF.

This clonotype was counted at least ten times. The rearrangement uses TRBV5-1 and TRBJ2-2; no clear D gene. The germline V gene encodes CDR1 SGHRS and CDR2 YFSETQ. This CDR3 has 13 amino acids. V was clipped by 5 bases and J by 6 bases, with 11 bases between them. Here the CDR3 DNA reads TGCGCCAGCAGGGTTGAGATCTCCGGGGAGCTGTTTTTT. It specifies CASRVEISGELFF.

The V and J genes are TRBV6-5 and TRBJ2-7; D call uncertain. The germline V and J ends were trimmed by 2 bases and 7 bases, with 12 bases remaining between them. CDR3 length equals 13 residues. From germline, CDR1 is MNHEY and CDR2 SVGAGI. The chain's CDR3 is CASSYGSGREQYF. The DNA of the CDR3 is TGTGCCAGCAGTTACGGGTCCGGGCGGGAGCAGTACTTC.

This sequence joins TRBV20-1 and TRBJ1-1; tentatively, D is TRBD1 (5 bases). CDR1 DFQATT and CDR2 SNEGSKA come from the germline V gene (reference sequence). This CDR3 has 12 residues. V lost 4 bases, J lost 1 base, and 7 bases lay in between. The chain's CDR3 is CSATGSNTEAFF. CDR3 nucleotides: TGCAGTGCTACAGGGTCGAACACTGAAGCTTTCTTT.

The V gene is TRBV7-9, the J gene TRBJ2-7; TRBD1 agrees at 8 bases. The trim removed 3 bases at V and 6 bases at J, leaving 13 bases unmatched. Germline CDR1 is SEHNR and CDR2 is FQNEAQ (reference sequence). The CDR3 is 16 residues long. CDR3 in amino acids: CASSFLGTGPWGEQYF. The CDR3 DNA reads TGTGCCAGCAGCTTCCTAGGGACAGGCCCGTGGGGCGAGCAGTACTTC.

Comment on this clonotype: A read error may explain this, as a much larger clone is one base away. This chain connects TRBV12-3 or TRBV12-4 to TRBJ2-1; 8 nucleotides match TRBD1. The CDR3 covers 14 residues. CDR3 loop: CPSSPGQGENEQFF. The DNA for the CDR3 is TGTCCCAGCAGCCCTGGACAGGGAGAGAATGAGCAGTTCTTC.